What follows is one TCR beta chain and its context. Sequenced by immunoSEQ multiplex PCR; TCRdb stores in-frame clones only, minus some. Of nearly 65,000 clones listed, about nine tenths are singletons. The data are from a study of OX40 agonist ivuxolimab in advanced cancers. The CDR3 is 16 residues long. CDR1 and CDR2 (germline): SGHTA, FQGNSA. V lost 1 base and J lost 0, with 12 bases in between. This chain joins TRBV7-2 and TRBJ1-1; tentatively, D is TRBD1 (5 bases). Sequenced material: CD4+ or CD8+ T cells sorted from blood, taken in a trial of the OX40 agonist ivuxolimab. The source of this sequence is an adult with an advanced solid tumor such as melanoma, head and neck, liver or kidney cancer. The CDR3 loop reads CASSLVAQGMNTEAFF. For the CDR3, the DNA is TGTGCCAGCAGCTTAGTAGCCCAGGGTATGAACACTGAAGCTTTCTTT.